These 15 T cell receptor beta chains were all obtained from the same sample, sequenced in a study of T cell repertoires in cytomegalovirus infection. Via MiXCR, TCRdb re-called the reads, giving one row per CDR3 protein. The sample shows hundreds of thousands of distinct CDR3 sequences, about 24% of them seen only once. The sequencing sample was made of CD8+ T cells from PBMCs. These receptors were obtained from a human donor in good health (CMV status not recorded). Some clones in this sample may be carry-over from other donors' samples.

This clonotype was counted between two and nine times. The CDR3 here is CASTPRAGGYQETQYF. The CDR3 coding sequence is TGTGCCAGCACCCCACGGGCGGGGGGGTACCAAGAGACCCAGTACTTC. The chain has TRBV7-8 and TRBJ2-5, with 9 bases that match TRBD2. Unmatched junction bases numbered 9, after V lost 7 bases and J lost 0 bases. Germline lookup yields CDR1 SGHVS and CDR2 FQNEAQ. The CDR3 extends over 16 amino acids. The entire variable domain, with the rest obtained from reference TRBV7-8 and TRBJ2-5, is as follows: GAGVSQSPRYKVAKRGQDVALRCDPISGHVSLFWYQQALGQGPEFLTYFQNEAQLDKSGLPSDRFFAERPEGSVSTLKIQRTQQEDSAVYLCASTPRAGGYQETQYFGPGTRLLVL.

There are many counts of this clonotype. This chain links TRBV12-3 or TRBV12-4 with TRBJ2-5; 8 nucleotides agree with TRBD2. The CDR3 length is 14 residues. With V trimmed by 6 bases and J by 2 bases, 5 bases remained unmatched. CDR3 DNA sequence: TGTGCCAGCAGGACACTAGCGGAACAAGAGACCCAGTACTTC. The encoded protein is CASRTLAEQETQYF.

This rearrangement joins TRBV29-1 to TRBJ1-1; a possible D gene is TRBD1 (5 bases). The germline CDR1 and CDR2 sequences are SQVTM and ANQGSEA. V lost 3 bases to trimming and J lost 6 bases, with 26 bases between them. The CDR3 covers 17 residues. The CDR3 DNA reads TGCAGCGTTGATCCCGAAGGACCGGGACGGGGAGGACCTGAAGCTTTCTTT. Protein product: CSVDPEGPGRGGPEAFF.

The rearrangement joins TRBV29-1 to TRBJ2-1; 8 bases fit TRBD2. Per germline, CDR1 SQVTM and CDR2 ANQGSEA. The trim removed 4 bases at V and 6 bases at J, leaving 2 bases unmatched. CDR3 length: 12 residues. CDR3 DNA: TGCAGCGTTGCCGGGGGGGCCAATGAGCAGTTCTTC. Translation: CSVAGGANEQFF.

In this sample, this clonotype turned up many times. This CDR3 reads CASTRTGYEQYV. Written as DNA, the CDR3 is TGTGCCAGCACCAGGACAGGCTACGAGCAGTACGTC. The chain employs TRBV28 and TRBJ2-7; TRBD1 matches 7 bases. V was clipped by 7 bases and J by 3 bases; unmatched bases: 3. CDR3 size: 12 residues. Germline assignment: CDR1 MDHEN and CDR2 SYDVKM.

The J gene is TRBJ1-2, the V gene TRBV29-1, with TRBD1 as a possible D gene (5 bases). The CDR3 loop spans 13 amino acids. From germline, CDR1 is SQVTM and CDR2 ANQGSEA. Trimming removed 3 bases at V and 3 bases at J, with 11 bases between. This chain's CDR3 is CSVDRDLDYGYTF. For the CDR3, the DNA is TGCAGCGTTGATCGGGACCTAGACTATGGCTACACCTTC.

This clonotype was counted at least ten times. This chain uses TRBV28 with TRBJ1-2; D perhaps matches TRBD1 (5 bases). The CDR3 extends over 13 amino acids. The V end lost 6 bases, the J end lost 4 bases, and 12 bases lay between the germline ends. CDR1 and CDR2 from the germline V gene are MDHEN and SYDVKM. The CDR3 region is CASSQDTRYGYTF. CDR3 coding DNA: TGTGCCAGCAGCCAGGACACCCGCTATGGCTACACCTTC.

This chain connects TRBV27 to TRBJ1-2, with D possibly being TRBD1 (5 bases). Trimming left V 0 bases short and J 5 bases short, with 13 bases between. Germline CDR1 is MNHEY and CDR2 is SMNVEV (reference sequence). The CDR3 extends over 15 amino acids. The CDR3 loop reads CASSLSKAGSYGYTF. The DNA of the CDR3 is TGTGCCAGCAGTTTATCGAAGGCAGGGAGTTATGGCTACACCTTC.

The J gene is TRBJ2-3, the V gene TRBV20-1; unclear D gene. Trimming took off 0 bases at V and 0 bases at J, with 19 bases between the two ends. CDR1 is DFQATT and CDR2 is SNEGSKA in the germline V gene (reference sequence). CDR3 length: 18 amino acids. CDR3 in amino acids: CSARDYLIRADSTDTQYF. The CDR3 nucleotides are TGCAGTGCTAGAGATTATCTTATTCGGGCGGATAGCACAGATACGCAGTATTTT.

On this clonotype itself: A much larger clone differs from this one at a single base, so this may be a read error. No conserved phenylalanine or tryptophan ends this CDR3, so it is likely a read error. The rearrangement joins TRBV7-4 to TRBJ2-7; 9 nucleotides align to TRBD1. The CDR3 has 16 residues. V shed 5 bases, J shed 9 bases, and the junction held 17 bases outside the gene matches. The germline CDR1 and CDR2 sequences are SGHVT and SQSDAQ. The CDR3, as DNA: TGTGCCAGCAGCCCCGCCGGGACAGGGATTCGGAAGGGGCAGTACTCC. Encoded protein: CASSPAGTGIRKGQYS.

Concerning this clonotype itself: This may be a read error: a much more frequent sequence differs by one nucleotide. This rearrangement joins TRBV14 to TRBJ1-1; no clear D gene. The CDR3 covers 14 residues. CDR1 is SGHDN, CDR2 FVKESK, per germline. In nucleotides, the CDR3 is TGTGCCAGCAACCAAAGCAGGATGAACACTGAAGCTTTCTTT. This translates into CASNQSRMNTEAFF. The full variable domain, its missing parts supplied by reference TRBV14 and TRBJ1-1, is EAGVTQFPSHSVIEKGQTVTLRCDPISGHDNLYWYRRVMGKEIKFLLHFVKESKQDESGMPNNRFLAERTGGTYSTLKVQPAELEDSGVYFCASNQSRMNTEAFFGQGTRLTVV.

This clonotype was counted at least ten times. This chain joins TRBV14 and TRBJ2-5; 7 nucleotides agree with TRBD1. CDR3 length equals 14 residues. The ends lost 3 bases at V and 1 base at J; junction bases unmatched: 2. The germline CDR1 and CDR2 sequences are SGHDN and FVKESK. The CDR3 sequence is CASSQRDSQETQYF. The CDR3 bases are TGTGCCAGCAGCCAGAGGGACAGCCAAGAGACCCAGTACTTC.

The V call is TRBV18, the J call TRBJ1-1; no definite D call. Trimming took off 4 bases at V and 5 bases at J, with 14 bases between the two ends. The CDR3 consists of 14 residues. Germline CDR1 and CDR2: KGHSH and LQKENI. CDR3 sequence: CASSLVDEETEAFF. DNA of the CDR3: TGTGCCAGCTCACTCGTGGACGAAGAGACTGAAGCTTTCTTT.

This chain connects TRBV5-4 to TRBJ2-2; 8 bases fit TRBD1. Per germline, CDR1 SGHNT and CDR2 YYREEE (reference sequence). Losses at the gene ends were 0 bases for V and 2 bases for J; bases not matched to a gene: 9. The CDR3 has 18 residues. The CDR3 is CASSLEGQGPLNTGELFF. CDR3 DNA sequence: TGTGCCAGCAGCTTGGAAGGACAGGGCCCACTTAACACCGGGGAGCTGTTTTTT.

Comments on this clonotype: Possible read error: a much larger clone is one base away. This CDR3 is CASSMGQSSHTEAFF. DNA for the CDR3: TGTGCCAGTAGTATGGGGCAGAGTTCGCACACTGAAGCTTTCTTT. The rearrangement joins TRBV19 to TRBJ1-1, with a tentative D call TRBD1 (5 bases). This CDR3 contains 15 residues. The V end was cut by 3 bases, the J end by 3 bases, with 14 bases between. Germline V CDR1 and CDR2: LNHDA, SQIVND (reference sequence). The complete variable domain, with remaining parts taken from reference TRBV19 and TRBJ1-1, reads DGGITQSPKYLFRKEGQNVTLSCEQNLNHDAMYWYRQDPGQGLRLIYYSQIVNDFQKGDIAEGYSVSREKKESFPLTVTSAQKNPTAFYLCASSMGQSSHTEAFFGQGTRLTVV.